A single sample gave rise to the 9 T cell receptor beta chains below, sequenced in a study of T cells in Graves' hyperthyroidism and ophthalmopathy. Authors of the study amplified TCR beta CDR3 regions from RNA transcripts. With the HTBI primer set, the TCR CDR3 went through a first round of RT-PCR. TCRdb analysed the multiplex PCR reads with MiXCR anew, one entry per CDR3 protein. Of about 260,000 distinct CDR3 sequences listed, approximately 26% are singletons. Sequenced input: blood. The source is a man aged 40-49 years with Graves' hyperthyroidism that later progressed to Graves' ophthalmopathy.

To note about this clonotype: A read error may account for a junction end that differs from germline. The rearrangement uses TRBV6-9 and TRBJ2-7; tentative D call: TRBD2 (5 bases). This CDR3 is 13 amino acids long. Germline CDR1 MNHGY, CDR2 SVAAGI. The CDR3 region is CASSENLEGEQYF. The DNA of the CDR3 is TGCGCCAGCAGCGAAAACCTCGAGGGCGAGCAGTACTTC.

This clonotype showed up many times. This chain uses TRBV29-1 with TRBJ1-2; 8 nucleotides line up with TRBD1. The V gene end was trimmed by 3 bases and the J gene end by 7 bases; junction bases not matched to a gene: 4. Germline V CDR1 and CDR2: SQVTM, ANQGSEA. There are 12 residues in the CDR3. CDR3: CSVDLTGGGYTF. The CDR3 DNA reads as TGCAGCGTTGATCTCACAGGGGGTGGCTACACCTTC.

The chain carries TRBV12-5 and TRBJ1-2; no definite D call. CDR3 length: 13 amino acids. Trimming shortened V by 0 bases and J by 7 bases, and 9 bases separated the two germline ends. CDR1 and CDR2 from the germline V gene are LGHNT and FRNRAP. The CDR3 here is CASGLVGVTGYTF. Written as DNA, the CDR3 is TGTGCTAGTGGTTTGGTTGGAGTAACTGGCTACACCTTC.

The rearrangement uses TRBV2 and TRBJ2-5, with D possibly TRBD1 on 7 matching bases. The germline gives CDR1 SNHLY, CDR2 FYNNEI. The CDR3 sequence is 13 residues long. V gave up 7 bases and J gave up 5 bases, with 14 bases separating them. The CDR3 loop reads CASNQGDWETQYF. CDR3 sequence (DNA): TGTGCCAGCAATCAGGGGGACTGGGAGACCCAGTACTTC.

The chain has TRBV20-1 and TRBJ2-5, with D perhaps being TRBD1 or TRBD2 (6 bases each). V dropped 3 bases and J dropped 5 bases, with 25 bases sitting between them. The CDR3 length is 17 residues. Germline loops: CDR1 DFQATT, CDR2 SNEGSKA (reference sequence). Written as DNA, the CDR3 is TGCAGTGCTAGTCTCGGGGGCGACAGGTTTTCTCTGGAGACCCAGTACTTC. Translated: CSASLGGDRFSLETQYF.

This clonotype has a count of ten or more. The chain joins TRBV10-3 to TRBJ2-7; D gene uncertain. The germline gives CDR1 ENHRY, CDR2 SYGVKD. The germline V and J ends were trimmed by 4 bases and 2 bases, with 6 bases remaining between them. This CDR3 is 12 amino acids long. This CDR3 is CAISVGAYEQYF. The DNA of the CDR3 is TGTGCCATCAGTGTTGGCGCCTACGAGCAGTACTTC.

Many counts were recorded for this clonotype. The gene calls are TRBV3-1 and TRBJ2-5; D gene unclear. Per germline, CDR1 LGHDT and CDR2 YNNKEL (reference sequence). V was cut by 4 bases and J by 3 bases, with 21 bases left in between. This CDR3 contains 17 residues. The CDR3, as DNA: TGTGCCAGCAGCCCCCAATTTGGCAGGACGTCCGAAGAGACCCAGTACTTC. This translates into CASSPQFGRTSEETQYF.

This clonotype was seen at least ten times. This sequence joins TRBV15 and TRBJ2-2, with D possibly matching TRBD1 (6 bases). CDR1 is LNHNV, CDR2 YYDKDF, per germline (reference sequence). The ends were cut back, 1 base at V and 4 bases at J, with 13 bases in the middle. The CDR3 extends over 16 amino acids. The CDR3 DNA sequence: TGTGCCACCAGCAGAGGGGGGCTCGCGAGCACCGGGGAGCTGTTTTTT. Its protein product is CATSRGGLASTGELFF.

This clonotype has at least ten counts. This chain uses TRBV29-1 with TRBJ2-5; D uncertain. This CDR3 has 13 residues. Looked up from germline, CDR1 is SQVTM and CDR2 is ANQGSEA. The ends were cut back, 7 bases at V and 0 bases at J, with 12 bases in the middle. CDR3 residues: CSANLGYQETQYF. The CDR3, as DNA: TGCAGCGCCAACCTCGGGTACCAAGAGACCCAGTACTTC. The variable domain in full, with the rest retrieved from reference TRBV29-1 and TRBJ2-5, is SAVISQKPSRDICQRGTSLTIQCQVDSQVTMMFWYRQQPGQSLTLIATANQGSEATYESGFVIDKFPISRPNLTFSTLTVSNMSPEDSSIYLCSANLGYQETQYFGPGTRLLVL.